What follows describes a single T cell receptor (beta chain). There are 13 residues in the CDR3. Germline V gene sequence: CDR1 SGHKS, CDR2 YYEKEE (reference sequence). J was trimmed by 13 bases and V by 5 bases; bases with no gene match: 14. This sample is part of a study of blood T cell repertoires in COVID-19. Study-level background: COVID-19 samples, acute and convalescent, were from the United States, Italy and Spain.

Original analysis: From reference gene primer amplification, estimates of nucleated cell counts were derived. Sequencing used immunoSEQ multiplex PCR; TCRdb keeps in-frame clones, though not all of them. D and trimming were read from the DNA, whereas the V and J calls and clone size are those reported in that table. Of 14,000 or so clones in the sample, around nine tenths were seen once. The V gene is TRBV5-5, the J gene TRBJ2-7; 8 nucleotides agree with TRBD1. Material: peripheral blood. The sequence came from a human donor with active COVID-19. The donor label of this sample is uncertain. The CDR3 protein is CASSYRDRYEEYF. CDR3 nucleotides: TGTGCCAGCAGTTACCGGGACAGGTACGAAGAATACTTC.